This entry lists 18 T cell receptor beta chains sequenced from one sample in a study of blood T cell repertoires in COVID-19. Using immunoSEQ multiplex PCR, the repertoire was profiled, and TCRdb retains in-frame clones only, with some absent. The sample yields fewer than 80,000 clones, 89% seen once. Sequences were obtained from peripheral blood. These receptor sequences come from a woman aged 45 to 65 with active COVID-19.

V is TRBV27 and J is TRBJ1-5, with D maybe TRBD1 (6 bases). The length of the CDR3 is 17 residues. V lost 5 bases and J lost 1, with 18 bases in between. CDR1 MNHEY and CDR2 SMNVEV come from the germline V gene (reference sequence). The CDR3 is CASSPGQGSSSNQPQHF. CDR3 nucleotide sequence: TGTGCCAGCAGTCCCGGGCAGGGGTCATCGAGCAATCAGCCCCAGCATTTT.

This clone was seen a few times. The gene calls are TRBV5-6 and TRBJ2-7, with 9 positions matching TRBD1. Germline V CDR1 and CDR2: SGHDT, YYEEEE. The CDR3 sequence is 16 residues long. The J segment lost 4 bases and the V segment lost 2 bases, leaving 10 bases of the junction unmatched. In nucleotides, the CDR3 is TGTGCCAGCAGCTTTTACCCCGGGACAGGGACTTACGAGCAGTACTTC. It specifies CASSFYPGTGTYEQYF.

CDR3 sequence: CASSLWGQERPQHF. Written as DNA, the CDR3 is TGTGCCAGCAGTTTATGGGGACAAGAGAGGCCCCAGCATTTT. The chain recombines TRBV28 with TRBJ1-5, with D maybe TRBD1 (6 bases). The CDR3 totals 14 residues. The ends were cut back, 0 bases at V and 9 bases at J, with 12 bases in the middle. Germline CDR1 MDHEN, CDR2 SYDVKM.

CDR3 bases: TGTGCCAGCGAGGACAGGGGAACGAACACCGGGGAGCTGTTTTTT. Translating it yields CASEDRGTNTGELFF. This chain connects TRBV2 to TRBJ2-2; TRBD1 agrees at 9 bases. J gave up 0 bases and V 8 bases, and 4 bases lay outside the gene matches. Germline assignment: CDR1 SNHLY and CDR2 FYNNEI. This CDR3 spans 15 amino acids.

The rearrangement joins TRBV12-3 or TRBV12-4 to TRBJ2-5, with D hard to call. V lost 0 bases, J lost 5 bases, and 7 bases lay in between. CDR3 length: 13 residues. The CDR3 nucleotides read TGTGCCAGCAGTTTAGCGCGTATTGAGACCCAGTACTTC. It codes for CASSLARIETQYF.

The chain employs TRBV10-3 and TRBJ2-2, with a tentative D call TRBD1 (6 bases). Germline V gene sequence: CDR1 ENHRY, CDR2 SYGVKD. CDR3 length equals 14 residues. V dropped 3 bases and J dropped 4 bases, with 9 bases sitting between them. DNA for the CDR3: TGTGCCATCAGTGATCCACAGGGCACCGGGGAGCTGTTTTTT. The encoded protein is CAISDPQGTGELFF.

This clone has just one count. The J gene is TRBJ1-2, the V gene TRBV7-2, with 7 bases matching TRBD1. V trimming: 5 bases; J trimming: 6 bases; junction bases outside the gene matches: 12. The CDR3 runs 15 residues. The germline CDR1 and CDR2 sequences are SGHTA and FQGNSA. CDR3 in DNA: TGTGCCAGCAGCGCGACTTACAGGGGTGGCAATGGCTACACCTTC. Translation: CASSATYRGGNGYTF.

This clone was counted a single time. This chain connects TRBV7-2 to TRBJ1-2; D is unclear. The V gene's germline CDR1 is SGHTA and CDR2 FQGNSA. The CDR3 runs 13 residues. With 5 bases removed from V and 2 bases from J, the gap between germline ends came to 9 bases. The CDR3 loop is CASSPGENYGYTF. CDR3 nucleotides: TGTGCCAGCAGCCCGGGAGAGAACTATGGCTACACCTTC.

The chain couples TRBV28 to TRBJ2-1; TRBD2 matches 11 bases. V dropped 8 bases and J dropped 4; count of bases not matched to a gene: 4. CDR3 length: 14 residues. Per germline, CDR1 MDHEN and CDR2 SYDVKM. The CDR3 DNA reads TGTGCCAGCCATAGCGGGGGGGCGTACAATGAGCAGTTCTTC. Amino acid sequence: CASHSGGAYNEQFF.

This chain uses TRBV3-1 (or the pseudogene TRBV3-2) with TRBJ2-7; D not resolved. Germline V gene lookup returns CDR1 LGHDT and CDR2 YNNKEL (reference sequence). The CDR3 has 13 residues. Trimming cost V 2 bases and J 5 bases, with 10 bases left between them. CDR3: CASSQFSGNEQYF. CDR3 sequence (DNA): TGTGCCAGCAGCCAATTCTCAGGTAACGAGCAGTACTTC.

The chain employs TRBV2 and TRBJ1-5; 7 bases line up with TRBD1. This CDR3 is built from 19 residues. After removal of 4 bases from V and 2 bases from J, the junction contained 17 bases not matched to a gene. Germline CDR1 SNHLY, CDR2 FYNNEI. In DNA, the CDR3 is TGTGCCAGCAGTGGGGGACGACAGGGAGGTATTATGGGCAATCAGCCCCAGCATTTT. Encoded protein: CASSGGRQGGIMGNQPQHF.

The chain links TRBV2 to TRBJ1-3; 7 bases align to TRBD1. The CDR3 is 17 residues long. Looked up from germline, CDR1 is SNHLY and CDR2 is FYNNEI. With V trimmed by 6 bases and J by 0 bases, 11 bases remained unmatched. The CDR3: CASSRQGLASSGNTIYF. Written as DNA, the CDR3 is TGTGCCAGCAGCCGACAGGGCCTTGCGTCCTCTGGAAACACCATATATTTT.

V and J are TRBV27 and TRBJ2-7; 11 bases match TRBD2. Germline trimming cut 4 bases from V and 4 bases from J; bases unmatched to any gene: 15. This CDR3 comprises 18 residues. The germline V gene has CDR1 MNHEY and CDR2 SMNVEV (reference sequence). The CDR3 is CASSSYMALAGGSYEQYF. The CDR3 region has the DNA TGTGCCAGCAGTTCGTATATGGCTCTAGCGGGAGGAAGTTACGAGCAGTACTTC.

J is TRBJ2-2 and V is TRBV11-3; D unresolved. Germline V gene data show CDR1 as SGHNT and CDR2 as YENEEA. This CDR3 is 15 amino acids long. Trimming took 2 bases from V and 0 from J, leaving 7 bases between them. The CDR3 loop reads CASSLTVANTGELFF. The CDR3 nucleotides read TGTGCCAGCAGCTTAACAGTCGCGAACACCGGGGAGCTGTTTTTT.

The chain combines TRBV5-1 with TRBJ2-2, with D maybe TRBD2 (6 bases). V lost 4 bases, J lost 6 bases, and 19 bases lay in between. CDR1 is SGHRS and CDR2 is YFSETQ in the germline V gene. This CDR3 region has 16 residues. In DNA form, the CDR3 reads TGCGCCAGCAGCCAACCGGGACTCGTATCCCCCGGGGAGCTGTTTTTT. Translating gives CASSQPGLVSPGELFF.

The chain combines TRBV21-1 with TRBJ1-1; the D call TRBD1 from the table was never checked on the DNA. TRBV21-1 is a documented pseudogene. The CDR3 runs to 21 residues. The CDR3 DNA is TGTGCCAGCAGCAAAGTCGGTGTGAGCCCCGGGACAGGCGGAAGATACACTGAAGCTTTCTTT. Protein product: CASSKVGVSPGTGGRYTEAFF.

CDR3 residues: CASGLDRGKETQYF. The CDR3 DNA reads TGTGCTAGTGGTTTGGACAGGGGAAAGGAGACCCAGTACTTC. This chain connects TRBV12-5 to TRBJ2-5, with 7 bases aligning to TRBD1. Germline V gene data show CDR1 as LGHNT and CDR2 as FRNRAP. V dropped 1 base and J dropped 5; count of bases not matched to a gene: 4. The CDR3 has 14 amino acids.

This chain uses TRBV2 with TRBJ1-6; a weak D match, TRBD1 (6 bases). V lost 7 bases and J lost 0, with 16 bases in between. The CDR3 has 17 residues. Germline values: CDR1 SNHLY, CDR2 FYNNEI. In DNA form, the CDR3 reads TGTGCCAGCACCGGACAGATTTTGAGCTCCTATAATTCACCCCTCCACTTT. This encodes CASTGQILSSYNSPLHF.